This entry features one T cell receptor (beta chain) sequence. The antigen is undetermined. The CDR3 totals 19 residues. The germline CDR1 and CDR2 sequences are GTSNPN and SVGIG (reference sequence). V was clipped by 4 bases and J by 0 bases; unmatched bases: 16. PCR primers comprised 60 Vbeta and 13 Jbeta primers. Libraries were prepared by immunoSEQ multiplex PCR; TCRdb keeps only in-frame clonotypes and omits some of them. The table has approximately 140,000 clones, roughly 66% seen once; the top ten hold 1.6%. These data originate in a study of cytomegalovirus exposure and HLA in healthy donors. Findings and caveats of the study: TCR beta chain V- and J-gene trimming was linked, in a later analysis, to a missense variant in DCLRE1C. The study listed about 150 cytomegalovirus-associated TCR beta chains.

The J gene is TRBJ1-1, the V gene TRBV30; 11 bases map to TRBD1. The sequence came from a woman between 18 and 29 years old in good health and CMV-seronegative. Sequencing used PBMCs. For the CDR3, the DNA is TGTGCCTGGAAAGTCCGGACAGGGGGCTCTCCCTACCTGAACACTGAAGCTTTCTTT. Translating gives CAWKVRTGGSPYLNTEAFF.